This T cell receptor beta chain was retrieved from a study of T-cell reconstitution after alpha-beta-depleted transplantation in children (dated by TCRdb to about 2016). Regarding the complete study: Using TCR repertoire profiling, the study followed T-cell immune reconstitution in a quantitative way in children after TCRalphabeta/CD19-depleted allogeneic hematopoietic cell transplantation.

Library method: PCR. Sequencing relied on an Illumina HiSeq 2500. To normalize quantification of the TCRbeta repertoire, the TCR libraries were built with molecular barcoding that relied on unique molecular identifiers. TCRdb's own reprocessing of the public reads used fastp at Q25 and MiXCR and kept productive beta chains. Rows with a matching CDR3 protein are joined into one entry that keeps the most common DNA and genes. The sample table records nearly 550,000 distinct CDR3 sequences; approximately 20% of these occur just once. 3% to 4% of the sample is in the top ten clones. This clonotype was recorded a few times. Its antigen is still unknown. Nothing much larger sits one base from this clone, and base qualities are not available. CDR1 DFQATT and CDR2 SNEGSKA were looked up in the germline V gene (reference sequence). The CDR3 numbers 17 residues from cysteine through phenylalanine. The entry retains the CDR3 DNA only, 51 bases that are in frame from base 1. Compared with germline, V lacks 0 bases and J lacks 3 bases; bases without a gene match: 7.

Here the chain combines TRBV20-1 and TRBJ1-5; 11 bases in between match TRBD1. The receptor was isolated from a human donor who donated a stem cell graft to a child with acute lymphoblastic leukemia. The input for sequencing was PBMCs from the stem cell graft donor, taken from the stem cell graft. CDR3 sequence: CSAREGRDRGYNQPQHF. At the DNA level, the sequence is TGCAGTGCTAGAGAGGGCCGGGACAGGGGGTACAATCAGCCCCAGCATTTT.